This T cell receptor beta chain was captured in a study of monozygotic twins with cystic fibrosis. The repertoire was sequenced with immunoSEQ multiplex PCR; TCRdb's copy has only in-frame clones and lacks some. Of some 33,000 clones listed, 85% to 95% are singletons. On this clone: Its antigen is currently unknown.

Study results and limitations: Monozygotic CF twins shared more identical nucleotide clonotypes than unrelated patients.

The V and J ends lost 7 bases and 2 bases respectively, with 14 bases between them. The germline CDR1 and CDR2 sequences are LNHDA and SQIVND (reference sequence). The length of the CDR3 is 14 residues. The material sequenced was blood. The TCR originated in a boy between 2 and 10 years old with cystic fibrosis. V and J are TRBV19 and TRBJ1-2, with a tentative D call TRBD1 (6 bases). This CDR3 is CASTWGLGNYGYTF. CDR3 coding DNA: TGTGCCAGTACTTGGGGGCTTGGAAACTATGGCTACACCTTC. Drawing the rest from reference TRBV19 and TRBJ1-2, the complete variable domain is DGGITQSPKYLFRKEGQNVTLSCEQNLNHDAMYWYRQDPGQGLRLIYYSQIVNDFQKGDIAEGYSVSREKKESFPLTVTSAQKNPTAFYLCASTWGLGNYGYTFGSGTRLTVV.